The 30 T cell receptor beta chains below come from one sample, sequenced in a study of T cell repertoires in cytomegalovirus infection. Antigens for these TCRs are unknown. TCRdb reprocessed the reads with MiXCR, giving one entry per CDR3 protein. Among tens of thousands of distinct CDR3 sequences listed, roughly 20% were seen once. Sequences were derived from CD8+ T cells from cultured PBMCs, sampled from culture after CMV antigen stimulation. Receptor source: a human donor in good health (CMV status not recorded). Some clones in this sample may be carry-over from other donors' samples.

The chain has TRBV6-6 and TRBJ2-7, with TRBD1 identical over 7 bases. This CDR3 contains 13 residues. V lost 4 bases to trimming and J lost 4 bases; unmatched junction nucleotides: 4. Germline CDR1 and CDR2: MNHNY and SVGAGI (reference sequence). This CDR3 reads CASSSRDRYEQYF. The CDR3 DNA sequence: TGTGCCAGCAGTTCCCGGGACAGATACGAGCAGTACTTC.

This clonotype occurred a few times. The chain carries TRBV10-3 and TRBJ2-3; TRBD2 aligns across 7 bases. Germline V gene lookup returns CDR1 ENHRY and CDR2 SYGVKD. The V gene end was trimmed by 0 bases and the J gene end by 2 bases; junction bases not matched to a gene: 8. CDR3 size: 17 residues. This CDR3 reads CAISESETSRLTDTQYF. The CDR3 nucleotides read TGTGCCATCAGTGAGTCGGAGACTAGCCGGCTCACAGATACGCAGTATTTT.

This clonotype was picked up a small number of times. The chain recombines TRBV20-1 with TRBJ2-7, with 9 bases aligning to TRBD1. This CDR3 region has 11 residues. Germline V gene data show CDR1 as DFQATT and CDR2 as SNEGSKA (reference sequence). CDR3 DNA sequence: TGCACTGCCGGACAGGGGCCCGAGCAGTACTTC. It is translated as CTAGQGPEQYF.

This clonotype has just a few counts. The rearrangement links TRBV7-6 to TRBJ2-1; the match to TRBD1 covers 7 bases. Germline CDR1 reads SGHVS; CDR2 reads FNYEAQ. This CDR3 comprises 12 residues. The V and J ends lost 5 bases and 10 bases, in that order; junction bases with no gene match: 5. This CDR3 is CASSPTGLEQFF. The CDR3 DNA sequence: TGTGCCAGCAGCCCGACAGGGCTCGAGCAGTTCTTC.

The chain uses TRBV27 and TRBJ1-2; a possible D gene is TRBD1 (5 bases). The V end lost 5 bases, the J end lost 5 bases, and 15 bases lay between the germline ends. The length of the CDR3 is 14 residues. CDR1 and CDR2 (germline): MNHEY, SMNVEV (reference sequence). CDR3 sequence (DNA): TGTGCCAGCAGTGATGGGGGGGGTGGATATGGCTACACCTTC. Its protein is CASSDGGGGYGYTF.

V and J are TRBV7-6 and TRBJ1-2; possibly TRBD1 for D (5 bases). V was trimmed by 5 bases and J by 2 bases, leaving 18 bases between them. This CDR3 has 16 residues. CDR1 and CDR2 (germline): SGHVS, FNYEAQ. The CDR3 reads CASSLSTGLENYGYTF. CDR3 DNA sequence: TGTGCCAGCAGCCTGAGTACGGGACTAGAGAACTATGGCTACACCTTC.

This clonotype was counted between two and nine times. The rearrangement uses TRBV7-2 and TRBJ2-5; the match to TRBD2 covers 8 bases. V shed 4 bases, J shed 7 bases, and the junction held 20 bases outside the gene matches. Germline V CDR1 and CDR2: SGHTA, FQGNSA. The CDR3 sequence is 18 residues long. CDR3 residues: CASSSPGVITGGPGTQYF. CDR3 bases: TGTGCCAGCAGCTCACCAGGGGTGATAACGGGGGGGCCGGGGACCCAGTACTTC.

In this sample, this clonotype turned up a few times. This chain uses TRBV12-3 or TRBV12-4 with TRBJ2-7, with D tentatively TRBD2 (5 bases). The length of the CDR3 is 13 residues. V was clipped by 3 bases and J by 3 bases, with 9 bases between them. The CDR3: CASSFGLRYEQYF. The CDR3 DNA is TGTGCCAGCAGTTTCGGACTTCGCTACGAGCAGTACTTC.

The rearrangement joins TRBV7-2 to TRBJ2-2; D gene uncertain. This CDR3 has 14 residues. Looked up from germline, CDR1 is SGHTA and CDR2 is FQGNSA. The ends were cut back, 2 bases at V and 0 bases at J, with 4 bases in the middle. CDR3 protein: CASSLTANTGELFF. For the CDR3, the DNA is TGTGCCAGCAGCTTAACAGCGAACACCGGGGAGCTGTTTTTT.

The rearrangement joins TRBV7-2 to TRBJ1-3, with D uncertain. There are 15 residues in the CDR3. From germline, CDR1 is SGHTA and CDR2 FQGNSA. V lost 2 bases and J lost 2, with 10 bases in between. Written as DNA, the CDR3 is TGTGCCAGCAGCTTAAATCTCCCCCCTGGAAACACCATATATTTT. Translated, it gives CASSLNLPPGNTIYF. Using reference TRBV7-2 and TRBJ1-3 for the parts outside the CDR3, the full variable domain is GAGVSQSPSNKVTEKGKDVELRCDPISGHTALYWYRQSLGQGLEFLIYFQGNSAPDKSGLPSDRFSAERTGGSVSTLTIQRTQQEDSAVYLCASSLNLPPGNTIYFGEGSWLTVV.

Of note for this clonotype: A junction boundary mismatches the germline segment, possibly from a read error. The chain employs TRBV4-3 and TRBJ2-4, with 7 positions matching TRBD1. Germline-derived CDR1 and CDR2 are LGHNA and YSLEER. There are 17 residues in the CDR3. The CDR3 coding sequence is TGCGCCAGCAGCCAAGTCCCTAACAGGGGACGCGCCAACAGTCAGTACTTC. Amino acids: CASSQVPNRGRANSQYF.

V and J are TRBV7-9 and TRBJ2-3; no clear D gene. The ends were cut back, 6 bases at V and 6 bases at J, with 13 bases in the middle. The CDR3 contains 13 residues. CDR1 is SEHNR and CDR2 is FQNEAQ in the germline V gene (reference sequence). The CDR3 region is CASRAPSLDTQYF. The CDR3 DNA follows: TGTGCCAGCAGAGCTCCCAGCTTGGATACGCAGTATTTT.

The table lists this clonotype with a few counts. The rearrangement joins TRBV27 to TRBJ2-1, with D possibly TRBD1 on 5 matching bases. The germline V and J ends were trimmed by 8 bases and 3 bases, with 14 bases remaining between them. The CDR3 consists of 14 residues. Germline loops: CDR1 MNHEY, CDR2 SMNVEV (reference sequence). CDR3 protein: CASSSSGLYNEQFF. CDR3 nucleotides: TGTGCCAGCTCGAGTTCAGGGCTCTACAATGAGCAGTTCTTC.

This clonotype appeared a few times. This chain joins TRBV7-6 and TRBJ2-5; 10 nucleotides match TRBD2. The CDR3 has 16 residues. Germline V gene sequence: CDR1 SGHVS, CDR2 FNYEAQ. The V segment lost 1 base and the J segment 1 base; nucleotides outside the gene matches: 3. The CDR3 DNA follows: TGTGCCAGCAGCTTAGAGGTAGCGGGGGGCCAAGAGACCCAGTACTTC. This codes for CASSLEVAGGQETQYF.

The chain has TRBV6-2 or TRBV6-3 and TRBJ2-1; tentatively, D is TRBD1 or TRBD2 (5 bases each). The V and J ends lost 5 bases and 5 bases respectively, with 25 bases between them. Germline V lookup: CDR1 MNHEY, CDR2 SVGEGT. There are 18 residues in the CDR3. The CDR3 DNA sequence: TGTGCCAGCAGTCCGCCAGGGAGTCACCTCAAACGGAACAATGAGCAGTTCTTC. It yields the protein CASSPPGSHLKRNNEQFF.

This clonotype rates as medium-sized (0.01 to 0.1%). The chain uses TRBV4-1 and TRBJ1-2; D unresolved. Looked up from germline, CDR1 is MGHRA and CDR2 is YSYEKL. Between the trimmed V and J ends, which lost 0 bases and 1 base, there was a span of 6 bases. The CDR3 spans 14 residues. CDR3 nucleotide sequence: TGCGCCAGCAGCCAAGAGGCCGATAACTATGGCTACACCTTC. This sequence encodes CASSQEADNYGYTF.

The sample holds many counts of this clonotype. V and J are TRBV7-6 and TRBJ2-3; 8 positions agree with TRBD2. CDR3 length: 17 residues. The V gene's germline CDR1 is SGHVS and CDR2 FNYEAQ. V was clipped by 5 bases and J by 6 bases; unmatched bases: 16. The CDR3 DNA sequence: TGTGCCAGCAGCCCCGAGGTCTACGGGGGGGCCACGGATACGCAGTATTTT. Protein product: CASSPEVYGGATDTQYF.

By sample fraction, this clonotype is medium-sized. The V call is TRBV7-2, the J call TRBJ2-3; 7 nucleotides agree with TRBD2. Trimming removed 1 base from V and 3 bases from J; junction bases left unmatched: 7. Germline-derived CDR1 and CDR2 are SGHTA and FQGNSA. The CDR3 runs to 16 residues. The CDR3 protein is CASSLGASGDTDTQYF. The CDR3 coding sequence is TGTGCCAGCAGCTTAGGGGCTAGCGGCGATACAGATACGCAGTATTTT.

This clonotype turned up a few times. The rearrangement joins TRBV19 to TRBJ1-1, with D unresolved. Germline V CDR1 and CDR2: LNHDA, SQIVND (reference sequence). V lost 3 bases and J 4 bases, leaving 9 bases between the germline ends. The CDR3 has 13 residues. The CDR3 nucleotides read TGTGCCAGTAGTATGGGTGGGAGCACTGAAGCTTTCTTT. It translates to CASSMGGSTEAFF.

This clonotype was recorded a few times. This chain links TRBV7-6 with TRBJ2-7; tentatively, D is TRBD2 (6 bases). This CDR3 comprises 13 residues. CDR1 is SGHVS, CDR2 FNYEAQ, per germline. The germline V and J ends were trimmed by 8 bases and 1 base, with 12 bases remaining between them. The CDR3 DNA sequence: TGTGCCAGCCGGGCTAGCGCTTCCTACGAGCAGTACTTC. Translated, it gives CASRASASYEQYF.

This clonotype was detected a few times. The rearrangement uses TRBV11-2 and TRBJ2-5, with 7 nucleotides matching TRBD1. The CDR3 loop spans 16 amino acids. The germline V gene encodes CDR1 SGHAT and CDR2 FQNNGV. V was pared by 0 bases and J by 1 base, with 5 bases of the junction left unmatched. CDR3 residues: CASSLETGNPQETQYF. Written as DNA, the CDR3 is TGTGCCAGCAGCTTAGAGACAGGGAACCCCCAAGAGACCCAGTACTTC.

This rearrangement joins TRBV19 to TRBJ2-7; tentative D call: TRBD2 (5 bases). The V gene's germline CDR1 is LNHDA and CDR2 SQIVND (reference sequence). Trimming shortened V by 3 bases and J by 6 bases, and 12 bases separated the two germline ends. The CDR3 is 13 residues long. CDR3 sequence reads: CASSILADGEQYF. The CDR3 nucleotides are TGTGCCAGTAGTATTCTAGCTGACGGCGAGCAGTACTTC. The variable domain in full, completed from reference TRBV19 and TRBJ2-7, reads DGGITQSPKYLFRKEGQNVTLSCEQNLNHDAMYWYRQDPGQGLRLIYYSQIVNDFQKGDIAEGYSVSREKKESFPLTVTSAQKNPTAFYLCASSILADGEQYFGPGTRLTVT.

The chain carries TRBV4-1 and TRBJ2-7; D assignment may be TRBD1 or TRBD2 (5 bases each). The ends were cut back, 3 bases at V and 5 bases at J, with 17 bases in the middle. The CDR3 is made up of 15 amino acids. CDR1 and CDR2 from the germline V gene are MGHRA and YSYEKL. This chain's CDR3 is CASSHTTGTPDEQYF. The CDR3 coding sequence is TGCGCCAGCAGCCATACCACCGGGACCCCGGACGAGCAGTACTTC.

This rearrangement joins TRBV6-2 or TRBV6-3 to TRBJ2-1, with D possibly called TRBD1 or TRBD2 (5 bases each). The CDR3 runs to 14 residues. Trimming removed 6 bases from V and 6 bases from J, with 15 bases in between. From germline, CDR1 is MNHEY and CDR2 SVGEGT. Here the CDR3 reads CASSPVSGGNEQFF. In DNA, the CDR3 is TGTGCCAGCAGCCCCGTTTCTGGGGGCAATGAGCAGTTCTTC.

This clonotype was seen a few times. The J gene is TRBJ2-3, the V gene TRBV24-1; TRBD1 matches 9 bases. Germline assignment: CDR1 KGHDR and CDR2 SFDVKD. Germline trimming cut 3 bases from V and 4 bases from J; bases unmatched to any gene: 7. CDR3 length equals 16 residues. For the CDR3, the DNA is TGTGCCACCAGTGATGGGGACAGGGTTTTTCCAGATACGCAGTATTTT. Protein sequence: CATSDGDRVFPDTQYF.

The table lists this clonotype with a few counts. This chain links TRBV6-8 with TRBJ1-1; D is unclear. The CDR3 length is 13 residues. From germline, CDR1 is MNHGY and CDR2 SAAAGT. Deletions cut 5 bases from V and 0 bases from J, with 7 bases between. CDR3 coding DNA: TGTGCCAGCAGTCCATCAATGAACACTGAAGCTTTCTTT. Its protein product is CASSPSMNTEAFF.

The chain is built from TRBV7-2 and TRBJ1-5, with D unclear. Trimming left V 4 bases short and J 0 bases short, with 7 bases between. The CDR3 covers 14 residues. CDR1 SGHTA and CDR2 FQGNSA come from the germline V gene. The CDR3 here is CASSSWDSNQPQHF. As DNA, the CDR3 is TGTGCCAGCAGCTCTTGGGATAGCAATCAGCCCCAGCATTTT.

V gene TRBV6-5 combines with J gene TRBJ2-5; 9 nucleotides agree with TRBD1. V lost 4 bases and J lost 3; bases outside the gene matches: 6. CDR1 MNHEY and CDR2 SVGAGI come from the germline V gene. The CDR3 contains 15 residues. CDR3 bases: TGTGCCAGCAGTTTACGGGACAGGGTAAAAGAGACCCAGTACTTC. It encodes CASSLRDRVKETQYF.

V is TRBV6-5 and J is TRBJ1-1, with D hard to call. V was cut by 6 bases and J by 3 bases, with 11 bases left in between. Per the germline V gene, CDR1 is MNHEY and CDR2 is SVGAGI. This CDR3 spans 13 amino acids. The chain's CDR3 is CASSPTPYTEAFF. The CDR3 DNA follows: TGTGCCAGCAGCCCCACACCGTACACTGAAGCTTTCTTT.

In its sample, this clonotype was seen a few times. The V and J genes are TRBV7-9 and TRBJ2-7; possible D gene TRBD1, 6 bases. V was pared by 1 base and J by 5 bases, with 12 bases between. Germline V gene data show CDR1 as SEHNR and CDR2 as FQNEAQ (reference sequence). This CDR3 contains 14 residues. As DNA, the CDR3 is TGTGCCAGCAGCTTAGAGGACAGTAACCACGAGCAGTACTTC. Protein product: CASSLEDSNHEQYF. Full variable domain (outside the CDR3, taken from reference TRBV7-9 and TRBJ2-7): DTGVSQNPRHKITKRGQNVTFRCDPISEHNRLYWYRQTLGQGPEFLTYFQNEAQLEKSRLLSDRFSAERPKGSFSTLEIQRTEQGDSAMYLCASSLEDSNHEQYFGPGTRLTVT.